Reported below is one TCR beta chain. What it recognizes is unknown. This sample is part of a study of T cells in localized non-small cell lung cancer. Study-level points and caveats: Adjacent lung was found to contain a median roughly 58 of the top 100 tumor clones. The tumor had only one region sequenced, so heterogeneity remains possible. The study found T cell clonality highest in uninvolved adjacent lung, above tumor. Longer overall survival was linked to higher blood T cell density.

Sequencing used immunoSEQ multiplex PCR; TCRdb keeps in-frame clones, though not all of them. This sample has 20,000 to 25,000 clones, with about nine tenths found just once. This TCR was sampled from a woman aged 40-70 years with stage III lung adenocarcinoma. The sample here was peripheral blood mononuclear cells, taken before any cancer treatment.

The CDR3 loop is CATQGLAGSDTQYF. The CDR3 nucleotides are TGTGCCACCCAAGGACTAGCCGGATCAGATACGCAGTATTTT. This chain joins TRBV19 and TRBJ2-3; 8 nucleotides match TRBD2. The CDR3 totals 14 residues. Germline-derived CDR1 and CDR2 are LNHDA and SQIVND (reference sequence). The ends lost 10 bases at V and 4 bases at J; junction bases unmatched: 10.